This paragraph reports one T cell receptor beta chain. Antigen: not known. An end of the junction differs from the germline gene, which may be a read error. Each donor was a healthy Caucasian. Germline CDR1 is SQVTM and CDR2 is ANQGSEA. The CDR3 extends over 16 amino acids. The sample comes from a study of identical twins. Points from the study as a whole: Monozygotic twins shared more out-of-frame TCR alpha than recombination models predicted. Out-of-frame alpha sequences shared by twins showed excess low generation probability.

Template switching added a universal primer site, and cDNA bore unique molecular identifiers. Each CDR3 protein gets one entry after TCRdb re-called the 5' RACE reads with MiXCR. This sample has 400,000 or so distinct CDR3 sequences; roughly 9% occur once, and the top ten carry over 7%. Sequenced input: naive T cells sorted from blood. The J gene is TRBJ2-5, the V gene TRBV29-1; TRBD2 aligns across 15 bases. This clonotype was sampled from a woman aged 50 to 60 in good health. CDR3 loop: CSSRTSGRAGQEAQYF. The CDR3 region has the DNA TGCAGCTCTAGGACTAGCGGGAGGGCCGGCCAAGAGGCCCAGTACTTC.